The 11 T cell receptor beta chains listed next were all sequenced from one sample in a study of blood T cell repertoires in COVID-19 (dated by TCRdb to 2020 to 2022). Library preparation used the immunoSEQ multiplex PCR assay. What TCRdb holds here is the immuneACCESS table cut down to in-frame rearrangements. Part of the clones is not present; checked against another copy, under half of the missing clones reflect an unresolved V gene, and the others are unexplained. The sample table records tens of thousands of clones; approximately 86% of these occur just once. Roughly a sixth of the sample is held by the ten biggest clonotypes. Sequences were obtained from peripheral blood. The receptors were sampled from a human donor with acute or convalescent COVID-19. The donor label of this sample is uncertain.

The V call is TRBV19, the J call TRBJ2-1; D possibly corresponds to TRBD1 (6 bases). The CDR3 extends over 11 amino acids. V dropped 4 bases and J dropped 9 bases, with 7 bases sitting between them. Germline V gene sequence: CDR1 LNHDA, CDR2 SQIVND (reference sequence). The CDR3 nucleotides read TGTGCCAGTAGTACAGGGGTTGAGCAGTTCTTC. As protein: CASSTGVEQFF.

The genes are TRBV7-2 and TRBJ2-1; 8 bases line up with TRBD2. Trimming cost V 5 bases and J 2 bases; bases outside gene matches: 8. This CDR3 has 16 amino acids. Germline values: CDR1 SGHTA, CDR2 FQGNSA. CDR3 coding DNA: TGTGCCAGCAGCCTTCACCCGGGGGGGACCTACAATGAGCAGTTCTTC. Residues: CASSLHPGGTYNEQFF. Full variable domain (outside the CDR3, taken from reference TRBV7-2 and TRBJ2-1): GAGVSQSPSNKVTEKGKDVELRCDPISGHTALYWYRQSLGQGLEFLIYFQGNSAPDKSGLPSDRFSAERTGGSVSTLTIQRTQQEDSAVYLCASSLHPGGTYNEQFFGPGTRLTVL.

There are a few counts of this clone. This chain joins TRBV6-5 and TRBJ1-3; no definite D call. The CDR3 extends over 13 amino acids. Looked up from germline, CDR1 is MNHEY and CDR2 is SVGAGI. V lost 6 bases and J lost 2, with 8 bases in between. The DNA of the CDR3 is TGTGCCAGCAGGTTGCAGACTGGAAACACCATATATTTT. It codes for CASRLQTGNTIYF.

J is TRBJ2-3 and V is TRBV7-9; TRBD1 might be the D (5 bases). CDR1 SEHNR and CDR2 FQNEAQ come from the germline V gene (reference sequence). The CDR3 is 14 residues long. V lost 1 base to trimming and J lost 2 bases, with 7 bases between them. This CDR3 is CASSLVGDTDTQYF. CDR3 in DNA: TGTGCCAGCAGCTTAGTAGGGGACACAGATACGCAGTATTTT.

The gene calls are TRBV19 and TRBJ2-7, with a weak D call TRBD1 (6 bases). V was trimmed by 1 base and J by 2 bases, leaving 15 bases between them. The germline V gene has CDR1 LNHDA and CDR2 SQIVND (reference sequence). The CDR3 extends over 16 amino acids. CDR3 amino acids: CASSIGDTLRTYEQYF. Written as DNA, the CDR3 is TGTGCCAGTAGTATAGGGGACACCCTCCGTACCTACGAGCAGTACTTC. Together with reference TRBV19 and TRBJ2-7, the CDR3 gives the full variable domain: DGGITQSPKYLFRKEGQNVTLSCEQNLNHDAMYWYRQDPGQGLRLIYYSQIVNDFQKGDIAEGYSVSREKKESFPLTVTSAQKNPTAFYLCASSIGDTLRTYEQYFGPGTRLTVT.

The CDR3 DNA reads as TGTGCCAGCTCACCCGGGGGGAGAAACACCATATATTTT. Translated: CASSPGGRNTIYF. The chain uses TRBV18 and TRBJ1-3; a weak D match, TRBD1 (5 bases). The V gene lost 3 bases and the J gene lost 5 bases, with 8 bases spanning the gap. Germline V gene data show CDR1 as KGHSH and CDR2 as LQKENI. CDR3 size: 13 residues.

Turning to this clone: The junction differs from germline at one of its ends, possibly a read error. This chain links TRBV5-8 with TRBJ2-4; 8 nucleotides match TRBD1. Per the germline V gene, CDR1 is SGHTS and CDR2 is YDEGEE. The CDR3 is 14 residues long. The CDR3 reads CASSYLRTGRVTAF. CDR3 in DNA: TGTGCCAGCAGCTATCTTCGGACAGGGCGGGTGACCGCCTTC.

The gene calls are TRBV24-1 and TRBJ1-3; D is undetermined. Germline-derived CDR1 and CDR2 are KGHDR and SFDVKD. The germline V and J ends were trimmed by 4 bases and 0 bases, with 15 bases remaining between them. CDR3 length equals 17 residues. CDR3: CATSDGGEGISGNTIYF. CDR3 DNA: TGTGCCACCAGTGACGGCGGGGAAGGCATCTCTGGAAACACCATATATTTT.

The V call is TRBV19, the J call TRBJ1-5; 10 nucleotides line up with TRBD1. Germline CDR1 reads LNHDA; CDR2 reads SQIVND (reference sequence). This CDR3 region has 16 residues. The trim removed 7 bases at V and 3 bases at J, leaving 9 bases unmatched. DNA for the CDR3: TGTGCCAGTAACAGGGGGACAGGGGCGATCAATCAGCCCCAGCATTTT. Amino acids: CASNRGTGAINQPQHF.

The chain carries TRBV19 and TRBJ1-2; maybe TRBD1 (6 bases). V was clipped by 4 bases and J by 0 bases, with 12 bases between them. Germline lookup yields CDR1 LNHDA and CDR2 SQIVND (reference sequence). The CDR3 has 15 residues. CDR3: CASSTSQGTNYGYTF. In nucleotides, the CDR3 is TGTGCCAGTAGTACCTCACAGGGAACTAACTATGGCTACACCTTC. Together with reference TRBV19 and TRBJ1-2, the CDR3 gives the full variable domain: DGGITQSPKYLFRKEGQNVTLSCEQNLNHDAMYWYRQDPGQGLRLIYYSQIVNDFQKGDIAEGYSVSREKKESFPLTVTSAQKNPTAFYLCASSTSQGTNYGYTFGSGTRLTVV.

Only one count was recorded for this clone. This chain links TRBV29-1 with TRBJ1-3; D might be TRBD1 (5 bases). This CDR3 region has 15 residues. V lost 6 bases, J lost 2 bases, and 17 bases lay in between. From germline, CDR1 is SQVTM and CDR2 ANQGSEA. The CDR3 bases are TGCAGCGTCCTGGGGGGGGACTTTCCTGGAAACACCATATATTTT. Translation gives CSVLGGDFPGNTIYF.